These T cell receptor beta chains were read from a single sample in a study of T cell repertoires in cytomegalovirus infection. Via MiXCR, TCRdb re-called the reads, giving one row per CDR3 protein. This sample has approximately 310,000 distinct CDR3 sequences; 25% occur once, and the top ten carry more than 10%. These receptors' antigens are unknown. The sequences come from cultured PBMCs, collected from culture after CMV antigen stimulation. All receptors derive from a human donor in good health (CMV status not recorded). Some clones in this sample may be carry-over from other donors' samples. Both conserved end residues are part of each CDR3. The D gene is left open where the match is weak. Clone size appears in some rows only: once, few, many, or a class for an expanded clone.

NA	NA	TRBJ1-2	14	TRBV7-3	CASSPSLNGGAYTF	TGTGCCAGCAGCCCGTCTCTAAATGGGGGTGCCTACACCTTC
NA	NA	TRBJ1-1	15	TRBV11-2	CASSLDSNMNTEAFF	TGTGCCAGCAGCTTAGACAGCAACATGAACACTGAAGCTTTCTTT
few	TRBD1	TRBJ2-2	15	TRBV28	CASSLVTGGTGELFF	TGTGCCAGCAGTTTAGTGACAGGGGGCACCGGGGAGCTGTTTTTT
NA	NA	TRBJ1-1	13	TRBV30	CAHQWGLNTEAFF	TGTGCCCACCAATGGGGCCTGAACACTGAAGCTTTCTTT
NA	NA	TRBJ2-1	13	TRBV27	CASSRDPYNEQFF	TGTGCCAGCAGCCGCGACCCCTACAATGAGCAGTTCTTC
many	TRBD2	TRBJ2-1	16	TRBV7-6	CASSLRLAGGINEQFF	TGTGCCAGCAGCTTACGACTAGCGGGAGGAATCAATGAGCAGTTCTTC
NA	TRBD1	TRBJ2-1	17	TRBV6-2/TRBV6-3	CASRDPGTGVTYNEQFF	TGTGCCAGCAGAGACCCCGGGACAGGTGTCACCTACAATGAGCAGTTCTTC
many	NA	TRBJ1-2	13	TRBV7-8	CASSSQGGLRYTF	TGTGCCAGCAGCTCCCAGGGTGGCCTACGCTACACCTTC
NA	NA	TRBJ1-5	15	TRBV4-3	CASSQEGSPGQPQHF	TGCGCCAGCAGCCAAGAGGGCAGTCCGGGTCAGCCCCAGCATTTT
NA	NA	TRBJ2-5	14	TRBV7-2	CASKPTREQETQYF	TGTGCCAGCAAACCCACCCGCGAACAAGAGACCCAGTACTTC
NA	NA	TRBJ2-1	13	TRBV11-3	CASSFRLGSEQFF	TGTGCCAGCAGCTTCCGCCTAGGAAGTGAGCAGTTCTTC
NA	TRBD2	TRBJ2-1	14	TRBV5-4	CASSLGLAWNEQFF	TGTGCCAGCAGCTTGGGACTAGCGTGGAATGAGCAGTTCTTC
many	NA	TRBJ1-5	15	TRBV7-2	CASTPPGGGEQPQHF	TGTGCCAGCACCCCCCCCGGAGGGGGTGAACAGCCCCAGCATTTT
NA	TRBD2	TRBJ2-3	17	TRBV14	CASSPRSRLALPDTQYF	TGTGCCAGCAGCCCACGGTCGCGACTAGCTCTTCCAGATACGCAGTATTTT
many	NA	TRBJ2-1	14	TRBV28	CASSLLPNYNEQFF	TGTGCCAGCTCCCTCCTGCCTAACTACAATGAGCAGTTCTTC
few	TRBD2	TRBJ2-2	15	TRBV12-3/TRBV12-4	CASSQGPGRAGELFF	TGTGCCAGCAGCCAGGGACCCGGGAGGGCCGGGGAGCTGTTTTTT
NA	TRBD1	TRBJ2-5	16	TRBV6-5	CASSYAGQGRGETQYF	TGTGCCAGCAGTTACGCGGGACAGGGGCGAGGAGAGACCCAGTACTTC
many	NA	TRBJ1-5	16	TRBV7-8	CASSLASVRENQPQHF	TGTGCCAGCAGCTTAGCGAGTGTTAGGGAAAATCAGCCCCAGCATTTT
NA	NA	TRBJ2-5	15	TRBV19	CASTVGAGPQETQYF	TGTGCCAGTACTGTGGGGGCGGGTCCACAAGAGACCCAGTACTTC